This T cell receptor beta chain appears in the sequencing data of a study of blood T cell repertoires in COVID-19 (dated by TCRdb to between 2020 and 2021). Study-wide context: The collaborator samples originated in the United States, Italy and Spain and spanned the acute and convalescent phases of COVID-19. The material from the prospective study consisted of cDNA or gDNA derived from T cells, B-cell-depleted T cells, or PBMCs. Subjects who had been exposed to COVID-19, were actively infected with it, or had recovered from it provided the deeply sampled blood TCRbeta repertoires that made up the dataset. A freely available public database, intended as a resource for researchers studying the immune response to SARS-CoV-2, is where the repertoires were released. Samples were obtained from the ongoing ImmuneRACE study (first 160 participants) and from over 1,000 subjects provided by 6 global collaborators. Nearly every sample came with metadata listing a de-identified subject ID, COVID-19 status, age in years and sex. HLA class I and class II types, where available, came from metadata supplied by the sample provider rather than from assay-based typing. Findings and caveats that apply to the study as a whole: The quantity of clinical and demographic metadata differed by source and by participant and was supplied without curation.

The immunoSEQ Assay, a bias-controlled multiplex PCR, was used to amplify TCRbeta CDR3 regions from genomic DNA. From the authors' description of their analysis: Within the assay, amplification of reference gene primers was used to estimate how many nucleated cells each sample contained. To quantify the absolute abundance of each unique TCRbeta CDR3 rearrangement, sequence reads were collapsed and filtered. For each sample, productive Simpson clonality was calculated as the square root of Simpson's diversity index across productive rearrangements. TCRdb obtained this table from immuneACCESS and retained in-frame rearrangements with V and J assigned. These tables miss some clones; where compared with another copy, unresolved V genes account for less than half of the shortfall, and the remainder is unexplained. D and trimming come from the DNA, and the V and J calls and clone size come from that table. In this sample the table shows about 200,000 clones, 65% to 85% of which occur a single time. Approximately 7.6% of the sample belongs to the ten largest clones.

A remark on this clone: Its recognized antigen is unknown. Base quality data are lacking; no much larger clone is found one base away.

The germline V gene (reference sequence) yields GTSNPN for CDR1 and SVGIG for CDR2. From cysteine to phenylalanine, the CDR3 is 14 amino acids long. Only the CDR3 portion is preserved as DNA: 42 bases, with reading frame beginning at the first base. V is clipped by 4 bases and J by 2 bases, and the sequence between their germline boundaries is 14 bases long. In the prospective study, participants were about 18 to 89 years old, resided in 24 geographic areas of the United States, and were enrolled through a virtual design. Cohort assignment in the prospective study relied on participant-reported clinical history from a screening survey and a study questionnaire. ImmuneRACE Cohort 3 recovered participants were defined by two consecutive negative NP/OP PCR tests, healthcare professional clearance, or symptom resolution. In the prospective study, mobile phlebotomists collected whole blood, serum and a nasopharyngeal or oropharyngeal swab from each participant. Over an approximately 2-month period, participants in the prospective study had the option of providing additional blood draws and questionnaires. Prospective study blood samples were shipped either frozen or at room temperature before DNA extraction.

The clonotype comes from a man aged 40-49 years who had recovered from COVID-19. Recombination joined TRBV30 with TRBJ2-5, with no reliable assignment of the D segment. Sequences were obtained from PBMCs or T cells enriched from blood (not recorded which). The CDR3 region has the sequence CAWIPPHIQETQYF. In nucleotide form, the sequence is TGTGCCTGGATCCCCCCGCACATACAAGAGACCCAGTACTTC.